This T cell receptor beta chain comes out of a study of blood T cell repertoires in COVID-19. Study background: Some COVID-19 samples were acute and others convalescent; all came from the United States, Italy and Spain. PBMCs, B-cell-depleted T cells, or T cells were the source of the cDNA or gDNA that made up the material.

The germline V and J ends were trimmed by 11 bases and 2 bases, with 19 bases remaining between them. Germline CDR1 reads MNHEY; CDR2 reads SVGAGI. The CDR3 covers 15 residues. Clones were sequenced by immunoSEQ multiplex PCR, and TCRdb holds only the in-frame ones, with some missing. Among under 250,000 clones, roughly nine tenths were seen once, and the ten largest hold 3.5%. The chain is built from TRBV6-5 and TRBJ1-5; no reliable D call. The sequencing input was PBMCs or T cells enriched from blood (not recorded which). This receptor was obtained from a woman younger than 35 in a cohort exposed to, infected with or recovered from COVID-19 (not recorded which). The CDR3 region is CAGSLTGVGNQPQHF. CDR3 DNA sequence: TGTGCCGGCTCCTTGACCGGGGTGGGCAATCAGCCCCAGCATTTT.